This T cell receptor (beta chain) was identified in a study of technical replicates of blood from several donors. V lost 4 bases and J lost 1; bases outside the gene matches: 13. Germline CDR1 MGHRA, CDR2 YSYEKL. The CDR3 is 19 residues long. Assay used: immunoSEQ multiplex PCR; TCRdb lists only in-frame clones, some missing. The data show around 92,000 clones, 95% seen once. The sample was T cells isolated from PBMCs. This TCR came from a human donor in good health. The gene calls are TRBV4-1 and TRBJ1-5, with TRBD1 identical over 10 bases. Written as DNA, the CDR3 is TGCGCCAGCAGCCTACCAGACGGGACAGGGGAAATAAGCAATCAGCCCCAGCATTTT. Amino acid sequence: CASSLPDGTGEISNQPQHF.